Following are 23 T cell receptor beta chains from one sample sequenced in a study of PD-1 blockade in mismatch repair-deficient tumors. Method: immunoSEQ multiplex PCR; TCRdb's copy keeps in-frame clones and lacks some. The sample lists 120,000 or so clones; 86% were seen once. This specimen was peripheral blood, taken 44 weeks after starting pembrolizumab. Receptor source: an adult with mismatch repair-deficient cancer.

The chain couples TRBV27 to TRBJ2-1; 12 bases are a match to TRBD2. The J segment lost 6 bases and the V segment lost 2 bases, leaving 2 bases of the junction unmatched. This CDR3 contains 15 residues. Germline CDR1 MNHEY, CDR2 SMNVEV (reference sequence). The DNA for the CDR3 is TGTGCCAGCAGTTTACTAGCGGGAGGGCCCAATGAGCAGTTCTTC. Translated, it gives CASSLLAGGPNEQFF.

The chain has TRBV4-1 and TRBJ2-1, with TRBD2 identical over 8 bases. Germline V gene lookup returns CDR1 MGHRA and CDR2 YSYEKL. The V and J ends lost 6 bases and 2 bases, in that order; junction bases with no gene match: 9. This CDR3 is built from 16 residues. The CDR3 coding sequence is TGCGCCAGCAGGGCCGCGGCTAGCGGGCCCTACAATGAGCAGTTCTTC. Protein sequence: CASRAAASGPYNEQFF.

The chain joins TRBV28 to TRBJ2-7; perhaps TRBD2 as D (6 bases). Trimming took off 8 bases at V and 3 bases at J, with 14 bases between the two ends. From germline, CDR1 is MDHEN and CDR2 SYDVKM. The CDR3 has 13 amino acids. CDR3 region: CASEGPAGYEQYF. The CDR3, as DNA: TGTGCCAGCGAGGGACCAGCGGGCTACGAGCAGTACTTC.

The chain combines TRBV5-1 with TRBJ1-2; 8 nucleotides align to TRBD1. CDR1 and CDR2 (germline): SGHRS, YFSETQ. The junction had 6 bases not matched to a gene; V was cut back by 4 bases and J by 4 bases. The CDR3 has 14 amino acids. The CDR3 is CASSPLDRAYGYTF. The CDR3 DNA reads as TGCGCCAGCAGCCCCCTGGACAGGGCCTATGGCTACACCTTC.

The gene calls are TRBV6-1 and TRBJ2-2; 8 positions match TRBD1. Trimming cost V 7 bases and J 7 bases; bases outside gene matches: 2. The CDR3 has 12 residues. Germline V CDR1 and CDR2: MNHNS, SASEGT. CDR3 nucleotide sequence: TGTGCCAGCAAACAGGGGGACGGGGAGCTGTTTTTT. Residues: CASKQGDGELFF.

V usage is TRBV14 and J usage is TRBJ2-3; 11 nucleotides align to TRBD2. The germline V gene has CDR1 SGHDN and CDR2 FVKESK. This CDR3 comprises 17 residues. V dropped 3 bases and J dropped 0; count of bases not matched to a gene: 5. DNA for the CDR3: TGTGCCAGCAGCCAGTATACTAGCGGGAGAAGCACAGATACGCAGTATTTT. Translated: CASSQYTSGRSTDTQYF.

The rearrangement links TRBV5-6 to TRBJ1-3; D is unresolved. Per germline, CDR1 SGHDT and CDR2 YYEEEE. The ends were cut back, 6 bases at V and 0 bases at J, with 10 bases in the middle. The CDR3 totals 14 residues. In DNA form, the CDR3 reads TGTGCCAGCAAGACCGAACGCTCTGGAAACACCATATATTTT. Its protein product is CASKTERSGNTIYF.

This clone was observed a handful of times. The chain carries TRBV7-3 and TRBJ2-7; the match to TRBD1 covers 8 bases. V was clipped by 2 bases and J by 5 bases; unmatched bases: 2. Germline values: CDR1 SGHTA, CDR2 FQGTGA. The CDR3 loop spans 13 amino acids. CDR3 DNA sequence: TGTGCCAGCAGCTTAGGACAGGGTAACGAGCAGTACTTC. Its translation is CASSLGQGNEQYF.

The V call is TRBV7-9, the J call TRBJ1-1; D unresolved. The ends were cut back, 6 bases at V and 1 base at J, with 15 bases in the middle. The CDR3 sequence is 15 residues long. Germline V gene lookup returns CDR1 SEHNR and CDR2 FQNEAQ (reference sequence). The chain's CDR3 is CASSQLAAGNTEAFF. The CDR3, as DNA: TGTGCCAGCAGTCAACTCGCGGCGGGGAACACTGAAGCTTTCTTT.

A few counts support this clone. The genes are TRBV7-9 and TRBJ1-1; TRBD1 agrees at 12 bases. This CDR3 has 16 amino acids. V lost 4 bases to trimming and J lost 4 bases; unmatched junction nucleotides: 7. Germline-derived CDR1 and CDR2 are SEHNR and FQNEAQ (reference sequence). The CDR3 coding sequence is TGTGCCAGCAGCTCACGGGACAGGGGGCCCGGCACTGAAGCTTTCTTT. It translates to CASSSRDRGPGTEAFF. Supplemented by reference TRBV7-9 and TRBJ1-1, the full variable domain reads DTGVSQNPRHKITKRGQNVTFRCDPISEHNRLYWYRQTLGQGPEFLTYFQNEAQLEKSRLLSDRFSAERPKGSFSTLEIQRTEQGDSAMYLCASSSRDRGPGTEAFFGQGTRLTVV.

The chain combines TRBV30 with TRBJ2-7; D tentatively reads TRBD1 or TRBD2 (5 bases each). Germline-derived CDR1 and CDR2 are GTSNPN and SVGIG (reference sequence). Trimming pared 0 bases from V and 3 bases from J, leaving 15 bases between. CDR3 length: 15 residues. Written as DNA, the CDR3 is TGTGCCTGGAGTGTATGGCGGGTGGGGGTCTACGAGCAGTACTTC. It yields the protein CAWSVWRVGVYEQYF. The entire variable domain, with the rest obtained from reference TRBV30 and TRBJ2-7, is as follows: SQTIHQWPATLVQPVGSPLSLECTVEGTSNPNLYWYRQAAGRGLQLLFYSVGIGQISSEVPQNLSASRPQDRQFILSSKKLLLSDSGFYLCAWSVWRVGVYEQYFGPGTRLTVT.

V gene TRBV6-5 combines with J gene TRBJ2-7; the match to TRBD2 covers 15 bases. The CDR3 length is 15 residues. Germline V gene lookup returns CDR1 MNHEY and CDR2 SVGAGI. The J segment lost 7 bases and the V segment lost 6 bases, leaving 7 bases of the junction unmatched. In nucleotides, the CDR3 is TGTGCCAGCAGACCTGGACTAGCGGGAGGGCCTGAGCAGTACTTC. Its translation is CASRPGLAGGPEQYF.

The rearrangement links TRBV30 to TRBJ1-1, with unresolved D. V lost 2 bases, J lost 3 bases, and 10 bases lay in between. The length of the CDR3 is 13 residues. CDR1 GTSNPN and CDR2 SVGIG come from the germline V gene (reference sequence). Here the CDR3 reads CAWSLQRHTEAFF. CDR3 nucleotides: TGTGCCTGGAGTCTACAGCGACACACTGAAGCTTTCTTT.

This chain uses TRBV4-1 with TRBJ2-3; TRBD1 aligns across 7 bases. This CDR3 comprises 18 residues. The V and J ends lost 2 bases and 8 bases, in that order; junction bases with no gene match: 19. Germline V lookup: CDR1 MGHRA, CDR2 YSYEKL. The CDR3 bases are TGCGCCAGCAGCCAACTTCTTTTAGGGGGCCCTACAGGAGGTACGCAGTATTTT. It yields the protein CASSQLLLGGPTGGTQYF.

J is TRBJ1-1 and V is TRBV11-3; tentative D call: TRBD1 (6 bases). Germline CDR1 reads SGHNT; CDR2 reads YENEEA. Trimming removed 5 bases at V and 1 base at J, with 11 bases between. CDR3 size: 14 residues. CDR3 region: CASSPDRSNTEAFF. CDR3 sequence (DNA): TGTGCCAGCAGCCCAGACAGGTCGAACACTGAAGCTTTCTTT.

This clone has just a few counts. The chain uses TRBV6-5 and TRBJ1-2, with D maybe TRBD1 (5 bases). Germline V lookup: CDR1 MNHEY, CDR2 SVGAGI. V shed 0 bases and J shed 5 bases, with 13 bases lying between them. This CDR3 region has 15 residues. Written as DNA, the CDR3 is TGTGCCAGCAGTTACTCTCAGGGTGAAGGATATGGCTACACCTTC. The encoded protein is CASSYSQGEGYGYTF.

As regards this clone: Other DNA sequences of this sample code for an identical CDR3. V usage is TRBV11-3 and J usage is TRBJ2-7; 11 bases line up with TRBD2. The CDR3 has 15 residues. V lost 5 bases and J lost 1; bases outside the gene matches: 4. Germline V gives CDR1 SGHNT, CDR2 YENEEA. DNA for the CDR3: TGTGCCAGCAGCCCGGGGACTAGCGGATCCTACGAGCAGTACTTC. Its protein is CASSPGTSGSYEQYF.

V is TRBV19 and J is TRBJ2-2, with TRBD2 matching 10 bases. The CDR3 consists of 14 residues. V lost 8 bases, J lost 6 bases, and 6 bases stayed unmatched. CDR1 and CDR2 (germline): LNHDA, SQIVND (reference sequence). The CDR3 loop reads CASRPSGRAGELFF. For the CDR3, the DNA is TGTGCCAGTCGACCTAGCGGGAGAGCCGGGGAGCTGTTTTTT. The full variable domain, its missing parts supplied by reference TRBV19 and TRBJ2-2, is DGGITQSPKYLFRKEGQNVTLSCEQNLNHDAMYWYRQDPGQGLRLIYYSQIVNDFQKGDIAEGYSVSREKKESFPLTVTSAQKNPTAFYLCASRPSGRAGELFFGEGSRLTVL.

J is TRBJ2-3 and V is TRBV7-9; 8 nucleotides line up with TRBD2. V shed 4 bases and J 9 bases; nucleotides not matched to a gene: 6. This CDR3 is 13 amino acids long. The germline V gene has CDR1 SEHNR and CDR2 FQNEAQ (reference sequence). Here the CDR3 DNA reads TGTGCCAGCAGCTCCGTAGCGGGAAACACGCAGTATTTT. Protein product: CASSSVAGNTQYF.

The genes are TRBV11-3 and TRBJ2-6; TRBD1 matches 7 bases. V lost 4 bases to trimming and J lost 4 bases; unmatched junction nucleotides: 7. The length of the CDR3 is 16 residues. Germline V gives CDR1 SGHNT, CDR2 YENEEA. CDR3 coding DNA: TGTGCCAGCAGCTACCCAGGGGGTAAGGGGGCCAACGTCCTGACTTTC. Translating it yields CASSYPGGKGANVLTF.

This clone was seen just once. The chain carries TRBV30 and TRBJ2-1; D is unclear. The CDR3 extends over 12 amino acids. Deletions cut 1 base from V and 6 bases from J, with 7 bases between. CDR1 and CDR2 from the germline V gene are GTSNPN and SVGIG (reference sequence). The CDR3 spells CAWSESFNEQFF. The CDR3 nucleotides read TGTGCCTGGAGTGAAAGTTTCAATGAGCAGTTCTTC.

J is TRBJ2-3 and V is TRBV11-3; 9 bases agree with TRBD2. V trimming: 5 bases; J trimming: 2 bases; junction bases outside the gene matches: 2. This CDR3 has 14 residues. The germline gives CDR1 SGHNT, CDR2 YENEEA. The chain's CDR3 is CASSPSGVTDTQYF. The CDR3 DNA reads as TGTGCCAGCAGCCCTAGCGGGGTCACAGATACGCAGTATTTT.

The V and J genes are TRBV7-9 and TRBJ2-3, with a tentative D call TRBD1 (6 bases). V was cut by 1 base and J by 4 bases, with 9 bases left in between. The CDR3 consists of 14 residues. CDR1 and CDR2 (germline): SEHNR, FQNEAQ (reference sequence). The chain's CDR3 is CASSLDQGPDTQYF. The CDR3 bases are TGTGCCAGCAGCTTAGATCAGGGGCCAGATACGCAGTATTTT.